The 6 T cell receptor beta chains reported below all come from one sample, sequenced in a study of T cells in women clearing cervical HPV infection. Clones were read by immunoSEQ multiplex PCR, and TCRdb kept only the in-frame ones, dropping some. Its table lists about 45,000 clones. Sequences were obtained from blood buffy coat. These receptors all stem from a woman between 18 and 70 years old with a cervical HPV16 infection that either progressed to CIN3+ or cleared (not recorded which).

For this clone: Read sequence stops 3 residues before the CDR3 end, and the germline J gene provides the missing end. The gene calls are TRBV30 and TRBJ1-1, with 7 bases aligning to TRBD1. CDR1 and CDR2 from the germline V gene are GTSNPN and SVGIG (reference sequence). The CDR3 totals 14 residues. The junction had 5 bases not matched to a gene; V was cut back by 3 bases and J by 1 base. The CDR3 here is CAWSGRQGNTEAFF. CDR3 DNA (partial): TGTGCCTGGAGCGGGAGACAGGGGAACACTGAA.

Partial CDR3 DNA: TGTGCCAGCAGCTGGACTAGATCTGGAGCAAAGACC. Encoded protein: CASSWTRSGAKT. From start to end, the CDR3 is CASSWTRSGAKTQYF. The chain joins TRBV28 to TRBJ2-5; 7 nucleotides agree with TRBD2. The CDR3 extends 3 residues past the end of the read, so its final part is completed from the germline J gene. The ends lost 6 bases at V and 6 bases at J; junction bases unmatched: 13. CDR1 and CDR2 (germline): MDHEN, SYDVKM. The CDR3 runs to 15 residues.

To note about this clone: The observed sequence ends 3 residues before the CDR3 terminus, with the missing tail filled in from the germline J gene. The chain employs TRBV13 and TRBJ2-7, with TRBD2 identical over 8 bases. Germline lookup yields CDR1 PRHDT and CDR2 FYEKMQ (reference sequence). The CDR3 extends over 14 amino acids. After removal of 3 bases from V and 3 bases from J, the junction contained 4 bases not matched to a gene. This CDR3 reads CASSFGTSGYEQYF. CDR3 DNA, as far as it was read: TGTGCCAGCAGCTTTGGGACTAGTGGCTACGAG.

Concerning this clone itself: The read is 3 residues too short to cover the CDR3 end, so that end is filled in from the germline J gene. This rearrangement joins TRBV6-2 or TRBV6-3 to TRBJ2-7; 7 nucleotides agree with TRBD1. The CDR3 has 16 amino acids. Germline V gene lookup returns CDR1 MNHEY and CDR2 SVGEGT. Germline trimming cut 7 bases from V and 3 bases from J; bases unmatched to any gene: 15. The part of the CDR3 DNA that was read is TGTGCCAGCATCATACGCCCCGGGACAGCCGACTACGAG. Amino acids: CASIIRPGTADYE. In full, the CDR3 is CASIIRPGTADYEQYF.

Note on this clone: The CDR3 is cut off 3 residues early in the read; its end comes from the germline J gene. V and J are TRBV5-6 and TRBJ2-3, with 8 bases that match TRBD2. This CDR3 contains 14 residues. In germline, CDR1 is SGHDT, CDR2 YYEEEE. J lost 3 bases, V lost 6 bases, and 6 bases had no gene match. The CDR3 region is CASTVSGVTDTQYF. The part of the CDR3 DNA that was read is TGTGCCAGCACGGTTAGCGGGGTAACAGATACG.

As for this clone: Sequencing ends 3 residues short of the CDR3 end; the germline J gene provides the rest. The chain couples TRBV19 to TRBJ2-7; unclear D gene. This CDR3 has 13 residues. Trimming cost V 3 bases and J 3 bases, with 9 bases left between them. Germline V gene data show CDR1 as LNHDA and CDR2 as SQIVND (reference sequence). CDR3 DNA (partial): TGTGCCAGTAGTATCAGGCAGTACTACGAG. This gives the protein CASSIRQYYE. The entire CDR3 is CASSIRQYYEQYF. The entire variable domain, with the rest obtained from reference TRBV19 and TRBJ2-7, is as follows: DGGITQSPKYLFRKEGQNVTLSCEQNLNHDAMYWYRQDPGQGLRLIYYSQIVNDFQKGDIAEGYSVSREKKESFPLTVTSAQKNPTAFYLCASSIRQYYEQYFGPGTRLTVT.